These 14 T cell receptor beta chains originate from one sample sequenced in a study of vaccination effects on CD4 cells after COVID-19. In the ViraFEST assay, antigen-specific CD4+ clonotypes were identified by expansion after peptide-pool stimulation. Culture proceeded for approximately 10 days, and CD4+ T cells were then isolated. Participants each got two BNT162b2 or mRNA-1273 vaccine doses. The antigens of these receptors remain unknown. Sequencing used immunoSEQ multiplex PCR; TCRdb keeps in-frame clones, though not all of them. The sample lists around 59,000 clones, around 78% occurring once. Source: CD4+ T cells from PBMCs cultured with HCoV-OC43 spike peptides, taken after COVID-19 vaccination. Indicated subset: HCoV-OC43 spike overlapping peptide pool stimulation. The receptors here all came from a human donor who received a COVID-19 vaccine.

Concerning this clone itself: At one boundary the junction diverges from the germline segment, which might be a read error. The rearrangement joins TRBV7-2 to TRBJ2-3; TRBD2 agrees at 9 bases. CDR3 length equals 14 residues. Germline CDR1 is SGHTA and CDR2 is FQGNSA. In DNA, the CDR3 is TGTGCCAGCAGGTTAGCGGGGGGCACAGATACGCAGTATTTT. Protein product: CASRLAGGTDTQYF.

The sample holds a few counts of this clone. The CDR3 loop is CASSFGQGAASSGANVLTF. CDR3 DNA: TGCGCCAGCAGTTTCGGACAGGGGGCTGCCAGCTCTGGGGCCAACGTCCTGACTTTC. The rearrangement uses TRBV5-1 and TRBJ2-6, with 11 bases fitting TRBD1. Trimming took 5 bases from V and 0 from J; bases not matched to a gene: 10. From germline, CDR1 is SGHRS and CDR2 YFSETQ. The CDR3 runs to 19 residues.

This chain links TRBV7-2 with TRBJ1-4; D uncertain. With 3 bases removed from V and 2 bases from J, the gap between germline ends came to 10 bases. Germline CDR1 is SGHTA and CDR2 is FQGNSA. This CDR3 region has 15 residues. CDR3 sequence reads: CASSFQSGTNEKLFF. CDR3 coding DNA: TGTGCCAGCAGCTTCCAAAGCGGGACTAATGAAAAACTGTTTTTT.

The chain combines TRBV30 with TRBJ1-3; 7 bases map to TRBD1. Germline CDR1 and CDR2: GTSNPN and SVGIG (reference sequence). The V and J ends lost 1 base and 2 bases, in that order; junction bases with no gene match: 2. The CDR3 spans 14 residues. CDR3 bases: TGTGCCTGGAGTGCGGACAGGCCTGGAAACACCATATATTTT. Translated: CAWSADRPGNTIYF.

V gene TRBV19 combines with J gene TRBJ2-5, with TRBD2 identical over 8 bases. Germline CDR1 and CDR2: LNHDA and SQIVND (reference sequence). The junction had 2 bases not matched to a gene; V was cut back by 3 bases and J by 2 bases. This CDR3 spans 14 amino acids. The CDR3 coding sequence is TGTGCCAGTAGTATCGGGGGGGTTCAAGAGACCCAGTACTTC. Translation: CASSIGGVQETQYF.

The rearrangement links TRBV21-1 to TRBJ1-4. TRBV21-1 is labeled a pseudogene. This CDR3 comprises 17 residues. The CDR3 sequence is CASSIGQDPYIGEKLFF. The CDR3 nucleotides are TGTGCCAGCAGCATTGGGCAAGATCCCTACATAGGGGAAAAACTGTTTTTT.

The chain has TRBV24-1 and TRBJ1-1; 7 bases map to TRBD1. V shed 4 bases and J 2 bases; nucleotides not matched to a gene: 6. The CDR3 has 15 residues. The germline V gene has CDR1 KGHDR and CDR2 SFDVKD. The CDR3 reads CATSESGTENTEAFF. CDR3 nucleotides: TGTGCCACCAGTGAGTCCGGGACAGAAAACACTGAAGCTTTCTTT.

DNA of the CDR3: TGTGCCAGCAGCCAAGATGTAGGGAAGGGTGGATGGGAGACCCAGTACTTC. Translated, it gives CASSQDVGKGGWETQYF. The chain uses TRBV3-1 (or the pseudogene TRBV3-2) and TRBJ2-5; no clear D gene. Trimming cost V 0 bases and J 5 bases, with 19 bases left between them. This CDR3 region has 17 residues. Germline V lookup: CDR1 LGHDT, CDR2 YNNKEL (reference sequence).

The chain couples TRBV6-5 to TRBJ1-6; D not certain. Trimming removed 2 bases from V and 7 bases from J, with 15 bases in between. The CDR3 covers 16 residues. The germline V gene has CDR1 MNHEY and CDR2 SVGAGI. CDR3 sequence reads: CASSYLPGLGNSPLHF. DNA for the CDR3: TGTGCCAGCAGTTACCTCCCAGGACTGGGAAATTCACCCCTCCACTTT.

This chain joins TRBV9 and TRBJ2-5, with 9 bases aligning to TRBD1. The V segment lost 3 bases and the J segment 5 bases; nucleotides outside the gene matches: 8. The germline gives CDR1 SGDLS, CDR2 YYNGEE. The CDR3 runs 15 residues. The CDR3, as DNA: TGTGCCAGCAGCGCAGCCGGGACAGGGAAGGAGACCCAGTACTTC. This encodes CASSAAGTGKETQYF.

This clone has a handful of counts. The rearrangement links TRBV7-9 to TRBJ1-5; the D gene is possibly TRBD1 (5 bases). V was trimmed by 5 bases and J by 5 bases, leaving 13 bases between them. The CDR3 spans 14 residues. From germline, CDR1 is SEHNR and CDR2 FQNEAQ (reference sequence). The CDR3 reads CASSPNGGDQPQHF. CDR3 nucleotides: TGTGCCAGCAGCCCTAACGGAGGGGATCAGCCCCAGCATTTT.

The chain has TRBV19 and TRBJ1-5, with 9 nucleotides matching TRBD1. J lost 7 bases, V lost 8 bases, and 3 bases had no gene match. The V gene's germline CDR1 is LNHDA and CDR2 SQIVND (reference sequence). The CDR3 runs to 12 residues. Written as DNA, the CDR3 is TGTGCCAGTCGGACAGGGGAGCAGCCCCAGCATTTT. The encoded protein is CASRTGEQPQHF.

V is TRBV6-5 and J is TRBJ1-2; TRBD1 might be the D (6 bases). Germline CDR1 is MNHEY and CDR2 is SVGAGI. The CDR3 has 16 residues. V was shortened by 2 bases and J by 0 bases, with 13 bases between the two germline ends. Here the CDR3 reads CASSYRGQPSNYGYTF. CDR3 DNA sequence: TGTGCCAGCAGTTACCGAGGACAGCCTTCTAACTATGGCTACACCTTC.

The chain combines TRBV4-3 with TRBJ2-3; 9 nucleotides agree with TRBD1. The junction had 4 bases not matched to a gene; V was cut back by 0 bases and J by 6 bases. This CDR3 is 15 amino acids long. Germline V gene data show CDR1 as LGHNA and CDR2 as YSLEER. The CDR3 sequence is CASSQERDRGDTQYF. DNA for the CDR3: TGCGCCAGCAGCCAAGAACGAGACAGGGGGGATACGCAGTATTTT.